A selection of T cell receptor beta chains follows, all from one sample in a study of long-term antiretroviral therapy in people with HIV. Data came from immunoSEQ multiplex PCR; TCRdb stores just in-frame clones and leaves some out. The table shows 20,000 to 25,000 clones, with 79% occurring only once. The sequencing here drew on unsorted PBMCs, taken 4.1 years after starting antiretroviral therapy. The receptors were sampled from a woman in her 40s with HIV. CDR3s include the opening cysteine and the closing phenylalanine or tryptophan. A D gene is named only where the DNA matches it firmly. Only some rows state a clone size, as once, few, many or a class for expanded clones.

CASSPDRYNEQFF,TGTGCCAGCAGCCCGGACCGCTACAATGAGCAGTTCTTC,13,-,TRBJ2-1,TRBV7-6,-
CASSLQSGDTDTQYF,TGCGCCAGCAGCTTGCAGAGCGGGGACACAGATACGCAGTATTTT,15,-,TRBJ2-3,TRBV5-1,TRBD2
CASSPDRVDYGYTF,TGCGCCAGCAGCCCGGACAGGGTTGATTATGGCTACACCTTC,14,-,TRBJ1-2,TRBV5-1,TRBD1
CASSSRTQFSYNEQFF,TGTGCCAGCAGTTCTCGGACACAATTCTCCTACAATGAGCAGTTCTTC,16,-,TRBJ2-1,TRBV27,-
CASSSQPGQLNEKLFF,TGTGCCAGCAGTTCCCAGCCGGGACAGCTTAATGAAAAACTGTTTTTT,16,-,TRBJ1-4,TRBV28,TRBD1
CASSNRGRVYQPQHF,TGTGCCAGTAGTAACAGGGGGCGAGTCTATCAGCCCCAGCATTTT,15,-,TRBJ1-5,TRBV19,TRBD1
CASSLWADRQETQYF,TGTGCCAGCAGCTTATGGGCCGACAGGCAAGAGACCCAGTACTTC,15,-,TRBJ2-5,TRBV7-9,-
CASRPGQGRNTEAFF,TGTGCCAGCAGACCCGGACAGGGGAGGAACACTGAAGCTTTCTTT,15,-,TRBJ1-1,TRBV6-5,TRBD1
CASSPSGYEQYF,TGTGCCAGCAGCCCGTCGGGGTACGAGCAGTACTTC,12,-,TRBJ2-7,TRBV5-4,-
CASSDPTGTGELFF,TGTGCCAGCAGTGACCCGACAGGGACCGGGGAGCTGTTTTTT,14,-,TRBJ2-2,TRBV6-6,TRBD1
CASSPPGSTSYEQYF,TGTGCCAGCAGTCCCCCCGGCAGCACCTCCTACGAGCAGTACTTC,15,-,TRBJ2-7,TRBV28,-
CASSFQGVNTEAFF,TGTGCCAGCAGCTTCCAGGGGGTGAACACTGAAGCTTTCTTT,14,-,TRBJ1-1,TRBV11-3,TRBD1
CASSKGTGENTEAFF,TGTGCCAGCAGCAAAGGGACAGGGGAGAACACTGAAGCTTTCTTT,15,once,TRBJ1-1,TRBV11-3,TRBD1
CASRVAGAPDTQYF,TGTGCCAGCAGGGTAGCGGGAGCACCAGATACGCAGTATTTT,14,-,TRBJ2-3,TRBV6-6,TRBD2
CASSVGLAGLSYEQYF,TGTGCCAGCAGCGTGGGACTAGCGGGATTATCCTACGAGCAGTACTTC,16,few,TRBJ2-7,TRBV5-4,TRBD2
CASSTSGGKRPYEQYF,TGTGCCAGCAGTACCTCGGGGGGGAAGCGGCCCTACGAGCAGTACTTC,16,few,TRBJ2-7,TRBV27,TRBD2
CASSPPSDWGYEQYF,TGTGCCAGCAGCCCACCCTCGGATTGGGGCTACGAGCAGTACTTC,15,-,TRBJ2-7,TRBV7-9,-
CASSPLSGGINEQFF,TGTGCCAGCTCACCACTTTCGGGGGGCATCAATGAGCAGTTCTTC,15,-,TRBJ2-1,TRBV18,-
CASSPYPDSSSYNEQFF,TGTGCCAGCAGTCCCTACCCCGACTCGAGCTCCTACAATGAGCAGTTCTTC,17,-,TRBJ2-1,TRBV6-4,-
CASRKGQGADEQFF,TGTGCCAGTAGGAAGGGACAGGGGGCGGATGAGCAGTTCTTC,14,once,TRBJ2-1,TRBV19,TRBD1
CASSIGTGFVRGYTF,TGTGCCAGTAGTATAGGGACAGGGTTTGTACGAGGCTACACCTTC,15,few,TRBJ1-2,TRBV19,TRBD1
CASSQPGLAGGKNTGELFF,TGCGCCAGCAGCCAACCGGGACTAGCGGGAGGGAAGAACACCGGGGAGCTGTTTTTT,19,-,TRBJ2-2,TRBV4-1,TRBD2
CASSLEGYNSPLHF,TGTGCCAGCAGCTTAGAAGGGTATAATTCACCCCTCCACTTT,14,-,TRBJ1-6,TRBV7-9,-
CASSLGVSFSGNTIYF,TGCGCCAGCAGCTTGGGTGTCAGTTTCTCTGGAAACACCATATATTTT,16,-,TRBJ1-3,TRBV5-1,-
CASSHSRGPPYGYTF,TGTGCCAGCAGCCACTCGCGTGGGCCCCCCTATGGCTACACCTTC,15,-,TRBJ1-2,TRBV7-9,-
CAWSRGLETQYF,TGTGCCTGGTCCAGGGGTCTGGAGACCCAGTACTTC,12,-,TRBJ2-5,TRBV30,-
CAWRVLGVGELFF,TGTGCCTGGAGGGTTCTAGGGGTCGGGGAGCTGTTTTTT,13,-,TRBJ2-2,TRBV30,-
CASSLSDRGLAVGALYF,TGTGCCAGCAGTTTATCAGACAGGGGCCTAGCGGTAGGGGCTCTGTACTTC,17,-,TRBJ2-7,TRBV27,-
CASSPREGGNEQYF,TGCGCCAGCAGCCCACGGGAGGGGGGTAATGAGCAGTACTTC,14,-,TRBJ2-7,TRBV5-1,TRBD2
CASSPRPTSTFGWMEQYF,TGTGCCAGCAGCCCCCGACCCACCTCCACCTTTGGATGGATGGAGCAGTACTTC,18,few,TRBJ2-7,TRBV7-9,-
CASVGTGPAGTF,TGTGCCTCCGTTGGGACAGGGCCGGCAGGAACCTTC,12,-,TRBJ1-2,TRBV10-3,TRBD1
CASSDHNEQFF,TGTGCCAGCAGTGACCACAATGAGCAGTTCTTC,11,-,TRBJ2-1,TRBV2,-
CASSQGYEQYF,TGTGCCAGCAGCCAAGGCTACGAGCAGTACTTC,11,-,TRBJ2-7,TRBV14,-
CASSLESNEQFF,TGTGCCAGCAGCTTAGAAAGCAATGAGCAGTTCTTC,12,-,TRBJ2-1,TRBV11-3,-
CASSVGQGRGLPQFF,TGTGCCAGCAGCGTGGGACAGGGGAGAGGACTCCCGCAGTTCTTC,15,-,TRBJ2-1,TRBV7-2,TRBD1
CASSLQGAGGYTQYF,TGTGCCAGCAGCTTGCAGGGGGCCGGAGGGTATACGCAGTATTTT,15,-,TRBJ2-3,TRBV11-2,TRBD1
CARTQGIGNIQYF,TGTGCCAGGACACAGGGTATTGGAAACATTCAGTACTTC,13,-,TRBJ2-4,TRBV5-3,-
CASSYSPRVPNTEAFF,TGTGCCAGCAGTTACTCCCCGCGGGTTCCGAACACTGAAGCTTTCTTT,16,-,TRBJ1-1,TRBV6-6,-
CASSSRLGLGEKLFF,TGTGCCAGCAGCTCCCGTTTGGGCCTGGGGGAAAAACTGTTTTTT,15,-,TRBJ1-4,TRBV11-2,-
CASGLIPLLAGGSGEQFF,TGTGCTAGTGGTTTGATCCCCCTACTAGCGGGAGGTTCTGGGGAGCAGTTCTTC,18,-,TRBJ2-1,TRBV12-5,TRBD2
CASSLGVGGADTQYF,TGCGCCAGCAGCTTGGGAGTGGGGGGTGCAGATACGCAGTATTTT,15,-,TRBJ2-3,TRBV5-1,-
CASSSTPGLGGGDTQYF,TGTGCCAGTAGTTCCACGCCGGGACTAGGGGGTGGAGATACGCAGTATTTT,17,-,TRBJ2-3,TRBV19,TRBD2
CASSQSQYYGYTF,TGTGCCAGCAGCCAATCGCAGTACTATGGCTACACCTTC,13,-,TRBJ1-2,TRBV16,-
CASSLGDRGLGQPQHF,TGTGCCAGCAGCTTAGGGGACAGGGGACTAGGACAGCCCCAGCATTTT,16,-,TRBJ1-5,TRBV11-2,TRBD1
CAISDYSSGRAFSTDTQYF,TGTGCCATCAGTGACTATAGTAGCGGGAGGGCCTTTAGCACAGATACGCAGTATTTT,19,-,TRBJ2-3,TRBV10-3,TRBD2
CASSLGAMNTEAFF,TGTGCCAGCAGTTTAGGGGCCATGAACACTGAAGCTTTCTTT,14,-,TRBJ1-1,TRBV9,-
CASSRGRGNTGELFF,TGTGCCAGTTCTAGGGGGCGGGGGAACACCGGGGAGCTGTTTTTT,15,-,TRBJ2-2,TRBV2,-
CASSPLGLAANTGELFF,TGCGCCAGCAGCCCACTAGGACTAGCGGCGAACACCGGGGAGCTGTTTTTT,17,-,TRBJ2-2,TRBV5-1,TRBD2
CASSFRGRGEQFF,TGTGCCAGCAGCTTCCGGGGCCGGGGTGAGCAGTTCTTC,13,-,TRBJ2-1,TRBV13,-
CASSEGQGTYYEQYF,TGTGCCAGCAGTGAAGGACAGGGAACCTACTACGAGCAGTACTTC,15,-,TRBJ2-7,TRBV6-1,TRBD1
CASSWHVDTLGYTF,TGCGCCAGCAGCTGGCATGTTGACACGCTCGGCTACACCTTC,14,few,TRBJ1-2,TRBV5-1,-
CASSFGGTSYEQYF,TGTGCCAGCAGCTTTGGCGGGACCTCCTACGAGCAGTACTTC,14,-,TRBJ2-7,TRBV5-6,-
CSVWGPGYTF,TGCAGTGTGTGGGGACCTGGCTACACCTTC,10,few,TRBJ1-2,TRBV20-1,-
CASGSGTSGPPDTQYF,TGTGCTAGTGGTTCTGGGACTAGCGGCCCACCAGATACGCAGTATTTT,16,once,TRBJ2-3,TRBV12-5,TRBD2
CASSVLDRATEAFF,TGCGCCAGCAGCGTATTAGACAGGGCTACTGAAGCTTTCTTT,14,few,TRBJ1-1,TRBV5-1,TRBD1